The clone carrying this T cell receptor (beta chain) has just a few counts. Random-hexamer reverse transcription was applied to roughly 0.5 to 1 ug RNA. immunoSEQ multiplex PCR amplified TCR beta CDR3 across 54 Vbeta, 13 Jbeta. TCRdb analysed the immunoSEQ multiplex PCR reads with MiXCR anew, one entry per CDR3 protein. The profile shows about 140,000 distinct CDR3 sequences, approximately 94% of them singletons. The sample originates from a study of CD8 T cells in Susac syndrome. Unmatched junction bases numbered 5, after V lost 6 bases and J lost 0 bases. Germline CDR1 and CDR2: WSHSY and SAAADI. The CDR3 loop spans 15 amino acids. The authors sequenced TCR beta from blood CD8+ and CD4+ T cells. Matched for age and sex, the controls were healthy donors. Isolation of CD8+ and CD4+ T cells was performed negatively, whereas enrichment of TEMRA cells was done by FACS.

Sequencing input: CD4+ T cells from PBMCs. The rearrangement joins TRBV10-2 to TRBJ2-1; 7 nucleotides align to TRBD2. This TCR was recovered from a human donor in good health. CDR3 amino acids: CASSPSGNSYNEQFF. The CDR3 DNA sequence: TGCGCCAGCAGCCCAAGCGGGAACTCCTACAATGAGCAGTTCTTC.